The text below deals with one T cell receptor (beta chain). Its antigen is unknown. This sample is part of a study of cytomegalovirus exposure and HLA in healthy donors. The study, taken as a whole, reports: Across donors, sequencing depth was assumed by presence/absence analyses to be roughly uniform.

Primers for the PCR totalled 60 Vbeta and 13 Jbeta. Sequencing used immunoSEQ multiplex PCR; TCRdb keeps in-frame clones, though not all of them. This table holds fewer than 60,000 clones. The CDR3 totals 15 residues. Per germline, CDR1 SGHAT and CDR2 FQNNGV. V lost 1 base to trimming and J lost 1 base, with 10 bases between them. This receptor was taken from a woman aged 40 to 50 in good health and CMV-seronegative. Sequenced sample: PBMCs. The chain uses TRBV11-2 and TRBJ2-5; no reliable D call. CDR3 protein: CASSLALVGQETQYF. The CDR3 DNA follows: TGTGCCAGCAGCTTAGCCCTAGTGGGCCAAGAGACCCAGTACTTC.